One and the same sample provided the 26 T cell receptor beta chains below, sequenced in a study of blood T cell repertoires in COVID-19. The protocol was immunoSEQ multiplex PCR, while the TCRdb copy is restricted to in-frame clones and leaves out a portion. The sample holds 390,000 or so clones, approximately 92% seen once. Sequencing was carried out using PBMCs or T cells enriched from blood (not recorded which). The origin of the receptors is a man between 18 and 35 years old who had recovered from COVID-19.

CDR3 region: CAIRSTGATEAFF. For the CDR3, the DNA is TGTGCCATCAGATCGACAGGGGCCACTGAAGCTTTCTTT. This chain connects TRBV10-3 to TRBJ1-1; 8 positions agree with TRBD1. Looked up from germline, CDR1 is ENHRY and CDR2 is SYGVKD. The CDR3 consists of 13 residues. Trimming cost V 6 bases and J 4 bases; bases outside gene matches: 4.

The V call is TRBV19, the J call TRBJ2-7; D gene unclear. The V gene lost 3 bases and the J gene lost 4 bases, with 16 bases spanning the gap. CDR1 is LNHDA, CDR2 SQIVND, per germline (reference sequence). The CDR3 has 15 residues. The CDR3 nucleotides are TGTGCCAGTAGTATTCCCTATAACGGTCGGTACGAGCAGTACTTC. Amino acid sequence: CASSIPYNGRYEQYF.

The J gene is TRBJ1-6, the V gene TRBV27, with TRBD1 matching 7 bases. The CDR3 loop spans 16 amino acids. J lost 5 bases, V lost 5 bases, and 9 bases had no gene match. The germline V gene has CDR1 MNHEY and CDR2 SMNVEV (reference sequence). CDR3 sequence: CASSGTGTANNSPLHF. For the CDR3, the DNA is TGTGCCAGCAGTGGAACCGGGACAGCTAATAATTCACCCCTCCACTTT.

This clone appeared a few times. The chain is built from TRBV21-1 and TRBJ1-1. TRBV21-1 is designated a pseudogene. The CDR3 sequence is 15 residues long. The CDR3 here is CASSHRERGATEAFF. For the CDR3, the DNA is TGTGCCAGCAGCCACAGGGAGCGGGGAGCCACTGAAGCTTTCTTT.

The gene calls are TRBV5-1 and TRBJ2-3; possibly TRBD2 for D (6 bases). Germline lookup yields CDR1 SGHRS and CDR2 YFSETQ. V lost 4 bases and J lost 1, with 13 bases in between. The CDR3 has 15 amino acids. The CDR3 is CASSPGDFRTDTQYF. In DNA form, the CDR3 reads TGCGCCAGCAGCCCCGGGGACTTTCGCACAGATACGCAGTATTTT.

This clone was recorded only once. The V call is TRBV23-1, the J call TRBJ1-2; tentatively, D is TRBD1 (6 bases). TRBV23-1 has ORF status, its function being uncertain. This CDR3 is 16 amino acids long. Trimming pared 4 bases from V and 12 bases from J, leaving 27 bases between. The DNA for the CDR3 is TGCGCCAGCAGTCCACCCCCTCTTACAGGGATGGTTCTTCACACCTTC. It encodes CASSPPPLTGMVLHTF.

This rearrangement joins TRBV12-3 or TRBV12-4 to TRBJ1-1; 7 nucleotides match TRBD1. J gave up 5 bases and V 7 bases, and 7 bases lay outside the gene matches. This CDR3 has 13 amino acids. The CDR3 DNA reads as TGTGCCAGCACCCCGACAGGGACAACTGAAGCTTTCTTT. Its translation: CASTPTGTTEAFF.

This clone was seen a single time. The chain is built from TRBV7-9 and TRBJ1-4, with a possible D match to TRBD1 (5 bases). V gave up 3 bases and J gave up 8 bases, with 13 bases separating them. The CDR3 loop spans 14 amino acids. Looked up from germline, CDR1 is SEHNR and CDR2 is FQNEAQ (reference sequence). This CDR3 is CASSLGGAREKLFF. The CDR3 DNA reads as TGTGCCAGCAGCTTGGGAGGGGCTCGGGAAAAACTGTTTTTT.

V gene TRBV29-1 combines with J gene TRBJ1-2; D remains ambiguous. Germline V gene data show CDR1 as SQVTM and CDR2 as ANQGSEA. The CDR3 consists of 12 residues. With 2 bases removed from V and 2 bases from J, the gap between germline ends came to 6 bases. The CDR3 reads CSVELQNYGYTF. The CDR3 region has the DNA TGCAGCGTTGAACTGCAGAACTATGGCTACACCTTC.

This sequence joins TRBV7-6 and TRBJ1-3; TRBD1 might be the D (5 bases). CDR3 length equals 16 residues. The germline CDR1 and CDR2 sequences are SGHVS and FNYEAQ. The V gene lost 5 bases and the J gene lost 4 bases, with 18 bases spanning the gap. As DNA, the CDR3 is TGTGCCAGCAGCCCTCGGGGTCCGGGGGAAGGAAACACCATATATTTT. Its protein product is CASSPRGPGEGNTIYF. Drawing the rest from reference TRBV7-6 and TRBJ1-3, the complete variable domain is GAGVSQSPRYKVTKRGQDVALRCDPISGHVSLYWYRQALGQGPEFLTYFNYEAQQDKSGLPNDRFSAERPEGSISTLTIQRTEQRDSAMYRCASSPRGPGEGNTIYFGEGSWLTVV.

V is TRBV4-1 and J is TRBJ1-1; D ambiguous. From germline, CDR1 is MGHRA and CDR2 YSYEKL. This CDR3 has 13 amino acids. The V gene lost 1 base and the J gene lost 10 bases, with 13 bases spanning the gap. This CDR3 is CASSQGGEPGAFF. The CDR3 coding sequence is TGCGCCAGCAGCCAAGGTGGGGAGCCCGGAGCTTTCTTT.

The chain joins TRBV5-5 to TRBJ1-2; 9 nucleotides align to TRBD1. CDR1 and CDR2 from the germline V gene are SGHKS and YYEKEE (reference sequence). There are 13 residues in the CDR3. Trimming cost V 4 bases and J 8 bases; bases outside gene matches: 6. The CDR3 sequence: CASSLEDRGGYTF. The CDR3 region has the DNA TGTGCCAGCAGCCTGGAGGACAGGGGAGGCTACACCTTC.

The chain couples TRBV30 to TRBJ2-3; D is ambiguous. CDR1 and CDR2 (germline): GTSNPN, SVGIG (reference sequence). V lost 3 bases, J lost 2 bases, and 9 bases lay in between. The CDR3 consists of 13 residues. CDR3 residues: CAWSNGATDTQYF. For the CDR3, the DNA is TGTGCCTGGAGCAACGGAGCCACAGATACGCAGTATTTT. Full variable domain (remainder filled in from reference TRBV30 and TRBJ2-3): SQTIHQWPATLVQPVGSPLSLECTVEGTSNPNLYWYRQAAGRGLQLLFYSVGIGQISSEVPQNLSASRPQDRQFILSSKKLLLSDSGFYLCAWSNGATDTQYFGPGTRLTVL.

Here the CDR3 DNA reads TGTGCCAGCAGCGTTGTGCCCGGGTACAATGAGCAGTTCTTC. As protein: CASSVVPGYNEQFF. The V call is TRBV9, the J call TRBJ2-1; D remains unclear. This CDR3 contains 14 residues. CDR1 and CDR2 (germline): SGDLS, YYNGEE. Trimming left V 2 bases short and J 4 bases short, with 10 bases between.

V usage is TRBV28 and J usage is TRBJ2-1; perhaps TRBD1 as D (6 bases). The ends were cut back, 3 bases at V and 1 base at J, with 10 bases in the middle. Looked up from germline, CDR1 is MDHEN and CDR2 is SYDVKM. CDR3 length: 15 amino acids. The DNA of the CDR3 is TGTGCCAGCAGTTTTCTGGGGGCATCCTACAATGAGCAGTTCTTC. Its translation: CASSFLGASYNEQFF. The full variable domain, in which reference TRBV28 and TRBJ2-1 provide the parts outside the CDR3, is DVKVTQSSRYLVKRTGEKVFLECVQDMDHENMFWYRQDPGLGLRLIYFSYDVKMKEKGDIPEGYSVSREKKERFSLILESASTNQTSMYLCASSFLGASYNEQFFGPGTRLTVL.

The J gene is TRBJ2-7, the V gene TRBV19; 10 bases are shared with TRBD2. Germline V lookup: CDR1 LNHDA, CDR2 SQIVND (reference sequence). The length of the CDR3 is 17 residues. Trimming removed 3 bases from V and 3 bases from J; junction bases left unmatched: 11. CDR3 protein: CASSMAGIAGGFYEQYF. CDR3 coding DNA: TGTGCCAGTAGTATGGCCGGGATAGCGGGAGGCTTCTACGAGCAGTACTTC.

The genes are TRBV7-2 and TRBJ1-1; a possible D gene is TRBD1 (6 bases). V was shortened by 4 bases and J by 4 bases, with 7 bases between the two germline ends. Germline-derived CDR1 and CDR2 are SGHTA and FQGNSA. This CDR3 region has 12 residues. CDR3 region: CASSYRVTEAFF. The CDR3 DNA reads TGTGCCAGCAGCTACAGGGTCACTGAAGCTTTCTTT.

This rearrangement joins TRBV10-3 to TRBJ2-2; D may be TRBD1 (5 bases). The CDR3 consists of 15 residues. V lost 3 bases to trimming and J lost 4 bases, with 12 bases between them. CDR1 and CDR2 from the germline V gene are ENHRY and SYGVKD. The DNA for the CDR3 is TGTGCCATCAGTGACCGGACATCGACCACCGGGGAGCTGTTTTTT. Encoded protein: CAISDRTSTTGELFF.

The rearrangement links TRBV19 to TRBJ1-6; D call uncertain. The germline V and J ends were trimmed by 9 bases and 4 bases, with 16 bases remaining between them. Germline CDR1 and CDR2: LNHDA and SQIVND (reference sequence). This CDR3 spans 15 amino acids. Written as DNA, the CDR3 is TGTGCCAGCCGAGGTACGGGATTTTATAATTCACCCCTCCACTTT. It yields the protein CASRGTGFYNSPLHF.

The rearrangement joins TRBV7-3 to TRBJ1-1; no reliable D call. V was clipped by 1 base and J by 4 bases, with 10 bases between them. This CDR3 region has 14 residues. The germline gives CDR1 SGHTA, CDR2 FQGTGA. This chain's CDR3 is CASSLSPGSTEAFF. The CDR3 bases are TGTGCCAGCAGCTTAAGCCCGGGTAGCACTGAAGCTTTCTTT.

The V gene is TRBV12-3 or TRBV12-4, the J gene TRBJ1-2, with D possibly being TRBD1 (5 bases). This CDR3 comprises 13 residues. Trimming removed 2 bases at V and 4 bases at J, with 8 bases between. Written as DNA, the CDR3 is TGTGCCAGCAGTTTAAGCAGGGCCTATGGCTACACCTTC. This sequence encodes CASSLSRAYGYTF.

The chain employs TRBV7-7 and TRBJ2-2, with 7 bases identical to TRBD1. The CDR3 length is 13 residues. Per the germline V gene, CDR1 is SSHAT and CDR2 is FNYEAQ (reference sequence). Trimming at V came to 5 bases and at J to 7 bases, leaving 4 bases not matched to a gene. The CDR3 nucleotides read TGTGCCAGCAGCGTAGACAGGGTCGGGGAGCTGTTTTTT. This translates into CASSVDRVGELFF.

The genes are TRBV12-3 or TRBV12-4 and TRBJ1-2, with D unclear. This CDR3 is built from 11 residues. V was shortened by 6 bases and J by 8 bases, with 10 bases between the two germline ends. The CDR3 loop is CASRSFRGYTF. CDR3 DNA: TGTGCCAGCAGGTCCTTTAGAGGCTACACCTTC.

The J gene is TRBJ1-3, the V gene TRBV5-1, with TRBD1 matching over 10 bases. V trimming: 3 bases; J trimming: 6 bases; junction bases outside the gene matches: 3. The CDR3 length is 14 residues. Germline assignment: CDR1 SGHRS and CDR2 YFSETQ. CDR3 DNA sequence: TGCGCCAGCAGCTCAGGGACAGGGGAAAACACCATATATTTT. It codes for CASSSGTGENTIYF. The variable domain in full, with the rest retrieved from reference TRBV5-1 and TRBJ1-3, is KAGVTQTPRYLIKTRGQQVTLSCSPISGHRSVSWYQQTPGQGLQFLFEYFSETQRNKGNFPGRFSGRQFSNSRSEMNVSTLELGDSALYLCASSSGTGENTIYFGEGSWLTVV.

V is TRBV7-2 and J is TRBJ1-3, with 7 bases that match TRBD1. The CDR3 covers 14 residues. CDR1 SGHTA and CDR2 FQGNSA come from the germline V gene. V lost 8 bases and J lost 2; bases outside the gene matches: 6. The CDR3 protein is CASALTGAGNTIYF. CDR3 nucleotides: TGTGCCAGCGCTTTAACAGGGGCTGGAAACACCATATATTTT.

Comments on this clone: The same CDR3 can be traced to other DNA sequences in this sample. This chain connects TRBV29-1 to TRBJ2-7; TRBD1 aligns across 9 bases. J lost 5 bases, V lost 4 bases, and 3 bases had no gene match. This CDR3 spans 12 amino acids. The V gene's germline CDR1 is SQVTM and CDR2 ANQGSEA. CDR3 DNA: TGCAGCGTTGGGACAGGGGTCCACGAGCAGTACTTC. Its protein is CSVGTGVHEQYF.